The rows below give T cell receptor beta chains drawn from one sample of a study of PD-1 blockade in classical Hodgkin lymphoma. TCRdb keeps only in-frame clones here, not all; method: immunoSEQ multiplex PCR. The table shows tens of thousands of clones, with roughly nine tenths occurring only once. The source was peripheral blood mononuclear cells (PBMCs), collected before the second cycle of nivolumab. The source of these receptors is a human donor with classical Hodgkin lymphoma. The conserved cysteine and the conserved F or W are not part of the CDR3 here. Fields, in order: clone size, V gene, J gene, CDR3 protein. Not every row has a clone size; where given, it reads once, few, many or a size class.

>NA|TRBV6-1|TRBJ1-1
ASSEWTVNTEAF
>NA|TRBV14|TRBJ1-1
ASSQAGTAYTEAF
>NA|TRBV14|TRBJ2-1
ASSLTGGIYNEQF
>NA|TRBV7-9|TRBJ2-3
ASSLGFGIADTQY
>NA|TRBV10-3|TRBJ2-7
AISETGTSGYEQY
>few|TRBV27|TRBJ2-3
ASSPRRGGVSTDTQY
>NA|TRBV15|TRBJ2-2
ATGGQNTGELF
>NA|TRBV27|TRBJ2-7
ASRSLTGGPYEQY
>NA|TRBV30|TRBJ2-7
AWSGAGGLY
>NA|TRBV5-1|TRBJ2-3
ASSSQRPSTDTQY
>NA|TRBV6-1|TRBJ1-4
ASSAFGQGNEKLF
>NA|TRBV4-1|TRBJ1-5
ASSQAGTGNQPQH
>few|TRBV11-3|TRBJ2-3
ASSFLAGSDTQY
>NA|TRBV5-1|TRBJ2-2
ASSRDTGELF
>NA|TRBV28|TRBJ2-7
ASSPTSGSQSPYEQY
>NA|TRBV19|TRBJ1-1
ASSIFPGSSRSNTEAF
>NA|TRBV13|TRBJ2-3
ASSLGPAGDNTQY
>NA|TRBV9|TRBJ2-3
ASSVVGTASTDTQY
>NA|TRBV7-8|TRBJ2-3
ASSFDSYTDTQY
>NA|TRBV28|TRBJ2-7
ASSLINVLAQY
>NA|TRBV5-1|TRBJ2-1
ASSLVAFGDYNEQF
>NA|TRBV7-8|TRBJ1-1
ASSFGRNTEAF
>NA|TRBV5-6|TRBJ2-1
ASSLVFGGGNEQF
>once|TRBV7-2|TRBJ1-5
ASSPEAGESQPQH
>NA|TRBV5-1|TRBJ2-6
ASSPTGTGGSGANVLT
>once|TRBV5-1|TRBJ2-1
ASSVNPGTDNNEQF
>NA|TRBV2|TRBJ1-2
APRTGLGYT
>few|TRBV4-1|TRBJ2-2
ASSQQGGGELF
>once|TRBV6-5|TRBJ1-6
ASSWGEYSPLH
>NA|TRBV15|TRBJ2-1
ATSRLGTGSYNEQF
>once|TRBV6-5|TRBJ2-7
ASSPLMEQY
>NA|TRBV28|TRBJ1-1
ASSRRGGPVNTEAF
>NA|TRBV7-2|TRBJ1-2
ASSYFEGAQGYT
>NA|TRBV5-1|TRBJ2-5
ASSLWTTPQETQY
>NA|TRBV19|TRBJ1-5
ASSGEVFGAQH
>NA|TRBV6-5|TRBJ1-1
ASRTSEGANTEAF
>NA|TRBV10-3|TRBJ2-5
ATSRDTQETQY
>NA|TRBV7-9|TRBJ2-5
ASSPRDRGLEGATQY
>NA|TRBV29-1|TRBJ2-4
SVGGLLKNIQY
>few|TRBV4-1|TRBJ2-1
ASSPGGGVSGYNEQF
>NA|TRBV18|TRBJ2-7
ASSPNVPPTYEQY
>NA|TRBV15|TRBJ2-2
ATSREGQGNTGELF
>NA|TRBV7-9|TRBJ1-5
ASNEQGASSNQPQH
>NA|TRBV28|TRBJ2-7
ASSPLVVNSYEQY
>NA|TRBV7-9|TRBJ1-1
ASSFAVVGKIVTEAF
>NA|TRBV10-3|TRBJ2-7
AIPEEGSYEQY
>NA|TRBV15|TRBJ2-5
ATSRDRLQETQY
>NA|TRBV6-6|TRBJ2-7
ASSYPPAGGLEQY
>once|TRBV18|TRBJ2-4
ASSPPLAGGQAKNIQY
>NA|TRBV29-1|TRBJ2-1
SVPQGSSYNEQF
>NA|TRBV28|TRBJ2-7
ASSLGLGSYEQY
>NA|TRBV28|TRBJ2-7
ASRPRGTYEQY
>NA|TRBV7-6|TRBJ2-7
ASSLEGNEQY
>NA|TRBV11-2|TRBJ1-4
ASSREDRGNEKLF
>NA|TRBV15|TRBJ2-7
ATSAGGTEQY
>NA|TRBV6-1|TRBJ1-3
ASSALRVAGNTIY
>NA|TRBV11-3|TRBJ2-3
ASSQRTGGLVTDTQY
>NA|TRBV28|TRBJ1-5
ASSLSVRAHSNQPQH
>few|TRBV28|TRBJ1-1
ASSTNTEAF